The clone carrying this T cell receptor beta chain showed up just a few times. Its antigen is undetermined. A second PCR of roughly 7 to 11 cycles used a sample-barcoded 5' primer and a J-beta primer mix. A 12-random-nucleotide template-switch adaptor tagged each cDNA molecule. Using its own MiXCR run on the 5' RACE reads, TCRdb lists one record per CDR3 protein. The profile shows roughly 1,300,000 distinct CDR3 sequences, around 59% of them singletons. The CDR3 runs 12 residues. CDR1 and CDR2 from the germline V gene are SGHRS and YFSETQ. This record belongs to a study of blood T cells in healthy people across ages. Overall study results and limits: Strongly correlated with naive T cell percentage was TCR beta diversity. Roughly linearly, TCR beta diversity per million T cells fell as age increased.

Sequences were obtained from blood. The origin of this receptor is a man aged 18 to 30 in good health. V and J are TRBV5-1 and TRBJ2-1; D not certain. The DNA end is more similar to TRBJ2-7, so the J call may be wrong. The CDR3 DNA reads TGCGCCAGCAGCTTTCTGGGATGGGAGCAGTACTTC. Translation: CASSFLGWEQYF.